These 26 T cell receptor beta chains came from one sample sequenced in a study of T-cell memory formation after mild COVID-19. From the 5' RACE reads, TCRdb called clonotypes with MiXCR, one entry per CDR3 protein. The table includes fewer than 400,000 distinct CDR3 sequences, 10% to 15% detected once. The specimen was PBMCs or a T cell subset sorted from them (not recorded which). The receptors were sampled from a man younger than 35 who had mild COVID-19 (a few samples of this study predate the infection). Cell type and time point are not known.

This clonotype has more than one count but fewer than ten. The chain recombines TRBV12-3 or TRBV12-4 with TRBJ1-6, with TRBD1 as a possible D gene (6 bases). The V end lost 6 bases, the J end lost 7 bases, and 19 bases lay between the germline ends. The CDR3 has 16 residues. The CDR3 here is CASSLGGGGRNSPLHF. CDR3 nucleotide sequence: TGTGCCAGCAGCCTAGGGGGAGGCGGGCGGAATTCACCCCTCCACTTT.

This clonotype has only a few counts. The gene calls are TRBV13 and TRBJ1-1; TRBD1 matches at 10 bases. V shed 5 bases, J shed 6 bases, and the junction held 3 bases outside the gene matches. Per the germline V gene, CDR1 is PRHDT and CDR2 is FYEKMQ (reference sequence). CDR3 length: 13 amino acids. CDR3 sequence: CASSIGTGAEAFF. The CDR3 nucleotides read TGTGCCAGCAGCATCGGGACAGGGGCTGAAGCTTTCTTT. Full variable domain (remainder filled in from reference TRBV13 and TRBJ1-1): AAGVIQSPRHLIKEKRETATLKCYPIPRHDTVYWYQQGPGQDPQFLISFYEKMQSDKGSIPDRFSAQQFSDYHSELNMSSLELGDSALYFCASSIGTGAEAFFGQGTRLTVV.

The V and J genes are TRBV5-1 and TRBJ1-2, with 11 bases identical to TRBD1. V shed 4 bases and J 5 bases; nucleotides not matched to a gene: 4. The germline V gene has CDR1 SGHRS and CDR2 YFSETQ. The CDR3 loop spans 14 amino acids. Written as DNA, the CDR3 is TGCGCCAGCAGCACGGGACAGGGGGGATATGGCTACACCTTC. Translated, it gives CASSTGQGGYGYTF.

The chain is built from TRBV10-3 and TRBJ2-5, with TRBD1 matching over 9 bases. The CDR3 consists of 15 residues. The germline V gene encodes CDR1 ENHRY and CDR2 SYGVKD. The trim removed 7 bases at V and 2 bases at J, leaving 8 bases unmatched. CDR3 nucleotides: TGTGCCATCAATCCCCGGGACAGGGATCAAGAGACCCAGTACTTC. Its protein product is CAINPRDRDQETQYF.

This clonotype was picked up a small number of times. The genes are TRBV12-3 or TRBV12-4 and TRBJ2-3; no definite D call. This CDR3 has 9 amino acids. The ends were cut back, 3 bases at V and 12 bases at J, with 4 bases in the middle. The CDR3 loop is CASSFSQYF. The DNA for the CDR3 is TGTGCCAGCAGTTTTAGCCAGTATTTT.

This clonotype has only a few counts. The gene calls are TRBV12-3 or TRBV12-4 and TRBJ2-1; TRBD2 matches 9 bases. The CDR3 consists of 14 residues. Trimming removed 5 bases from V and 5 bases from J; junction bases left unmatched: 4. The CDR3 spells CASSPSGTHNEQFF. The CDR3 DNA is TGTGCCAGCAGTCCTAGCGGGACCCACAATGAGCAGTTCTTC.

The J gene is TRBJ2-7, the V gene TRBV6-2 or TRBV6-3; 7 nucleotides line up with TRBD2. Germline CDR1 MNHEY, CDR2 SVGEGT. The CDR3 runs to 14 residues. The trim removed 6 bases at V and 5 bases at J, leaving 10 bases unmatched. The CDR3 protein is CASSPIRTRHEQYV. CDR3 coding DNA: TGTGCCAGCAGCCCCATCCGGACTAGGCACGAGCAGTACGTC.

The V call is TRBV7-6, the J call TRBJ2-2; D unresolved. This CDR3 contains 12 residues. Germline V gene sequence: CDR1 SGHVS, CDR2 FNYEAQ. Trimming removed 4 bases from V and 4 bases from J, with 4 bases in between. CDR3 in amino acids: CASSYITGELFF. In DNA form, the CDR3 reads TGTGCCAGCAGCTATATCACCGGGGAGCTGTTTTTT.

This clonotype was counted ten times or more. CDR3 coding DNA: TGTGCCAGCAGCCATACTTCTCACGGCAGCTCCTACGAGCAGTACTTC. It is translated as CASSHTSHGSSYEQYF. The chain recombines TRBV4-2 with TRBJ2-7; no clear D gene. The germline V gene has CDR1 LGHNA and CDR2 YNFKEQ. Deletions cut 3 bases from V and 0 bases from J, with 15 bases between. This CDR3 has 16 amino acids.

This sequence joins TRBV6-6 and TRBJ2-7; no reliable D call. Germline V lookup: CDR1 MNHNY, CDR2 SVGAGI (reference sequence). V was trimmed by 0 bases and J by 1 base, leaving 7 bases between them. CDR3 length: 14 amino acids. CDR3 in DNA: TGTGCCAGCAGTTACTCCGGACGGTCCTACGAGCAGTACTTC. The encoded protein is CASSYSGRSYEQYF.

The table lists this clonotype with a few counts. The rearrangement joins TRBV29-1 to TRBJ2-5; 9 bases match TRBD1. The CDR3 spans 12 residues. J lost 4 bases, V lost 5 bases, and 2 bases had no gene match. The germline CDR1 and CDR2 sequences are SQVTM and ANQGSEA. Here the CDR3 DNA reads TGCAGCGTTTACAGGGGGCGAGAGACCCAGTACTTC. Translated: CSVYRGRETQYF. Supplemented by reference TRBV29-1 and TRBJ2-5, the full variable domain reads SAVISQKPSRDICQRGTSLTIQCQVDSQVTMMFWYRQQPGQSLTLIATANQGSEATYESGFVIDKFPISRPNLTFSTLTVSNMSPEDSSIYLCSVYRGRETQYFGPGTRLLVL.

The genes are TRBV18 and TRBJ1-1; D remains unclear. Germline-derived CDR1 and CDR2 are KGHSH and LQKENI. This CDR3 spans 14 amino acids. The ends were cut back, 3 bases at V and 0 bases at J, with 8 bases in the middle. The CDR3 DNA sequence: TGTGCCAGCTCACCCCTGACGATGAACACTGAAGCTTTCTTT. Its translation: CASSPLTMNTEAFF.

The chain links TRBV20-1 to TRBJ2-3, with 11 nucleotides matching TRBD2. The CDR3 is 17 residues long. Looked up from germline, CDR1 is DFQATT and CDR2 is SNEGSKA (reference sequence). V lost 0 bases, J lost 0 bases, and 5 bases stayed unmatched. The CDR3 DNA reads TGCAGTGCTAGAGAGTCTAGCGGGGGGTCTAGCACAGATACGCAGTATTTT. Protein product: CSARESSGGSSTDTQYF.

This clonotype was recorded a few times. V is TRBV7-8 and J is TRBJ2-7; 8 bases agree with TRBD2. The trim removed 5 bases at V and 6 bases at J, leaving 6 bases unmatched. The CDR3 is 13 amino acids. Germline CDR1 reads SGHVS; CDR2 reads FQNEAQ. The CDR3 region is CASSLRGGGEQYV. DNA for the CDR3: TGTGCCAGCAGCCTCCGGGGGGGCGGCGAGCAGTACGTC.

The CDR3 here is CASSLALVGSYEQYV. DNA of the CDR3: TGTGCCAGCAGCTTGGCACTAGTTGGATCCTACGAGCAGTACGTC. This chain joins TRBV5-6 and TRBJ2-7; D is perhaps TRBD2 (5 bases). This CDR3 is built from 15 residues. V gave up 0 bases and J gave up 1 base, with 11 bases separating them. Germline CDR1 SGHDT, CDR2 YYEEEE.

The V and J genes are TRBV6-1 and TRBJ2-7; TRBD1 aligns across 10 bases. Germline loops: CDR1 MNHNS, CDR2 SASEGT. The length of the CDR3 is 13 residues. J was trimmed by 6 bases and V by 7 bases; bases with no gene match: 6. CDR3 sequence reads: CASTRTGGFEQYV. CDR3 coding DNA: TGTGCCAGCACCCGGACAGGGGGTTTCGAGCAGTACGTC.

The sample holds a few counts of this clonotype. V and J are TRBV12-3 or TRBV12-4 and TRBJ2-1; 7 nucleotides align to TRBD2. The CDR3 is made up of 13 amino acids. The junction had 0 bases not matched to a gene; V was cut back by 7 bases and J by 0 bases. Here the CDR3 DNA reads TGTGCCAGCAAGCGGGGCTCCTACAATGAGCAGTTCTTC. Encoded protein: CASKRGSYNEQFF.

This clonotype was detected only a few times. The chain employs TRBV6-1 and TRBJ1-2; no firm D call. There are 14 residues in the CDR3. Germline V gene sequence: CDR1 MNHNS, CDR2 SASEGT. The V end lost 0 bases, the J end lost 8 bases, and 13 bases lay between the germline ends. CDR3 sequence reads: CASSEAPAEPGYTF. The CDR3 DNA reads TGTGCCAGCAGTGAAGCGCCGGCGGAGCCAGGCTACACCTTC.

V and J are TRBV6-2 or TRBV6-3 and TRBJ2-3; D remains ambiguous. The ends were cut back, 6 bases at V and 1 base at J, with 14 bases in the middle. The CDR3 is made up of 15 amino acids. Germline CDR1 is MNHEY and CDR2 is SVGEGT. Here the CDR3 DNA reads TGTGCCAGCAGCTATACGGACCTGGGCACAGATACGCAGTATTTT. Its protein product is CASSYTDLGTDTQYF.

This clonotype was detected a few times. This sequence joins TRBV5-4 and TRBJ2-7; D ambiguous. Per the germline V gene, CDR1 is SGHNT and CDR2 is YYREEE (reference sequence). The CDR3 totals 13 residues. Trimming removed 3 bases from V and 8 bases from J, with 15 bases in between. The CDR3 DNA is TGTGCCAGCAGCTGGGGTATCGCTGAGAAGCAGTACTTC. Protein: CASSWGIAEKQYF.

At least ten counts were recorded for this clonotype. The chain joins TRBV20-1 to TRBJ1-5, with D perhaps TRBD1 (6 bases). Trimming cost V 5 bases and J 7 bases, with 15 bases left between them. There are 13 residues in the CDR3. Germline V lookup: CDR1 DFQATT, CDR2 SNEGSKA (reference sequence). DNA of the CDR3: TGCAGTGCTTCACAGGGTCCGGGCCAGCCCCAGCATTTT. Translated, it gives CSASQGPGQPQHF.

This clonotype has only a few counts. The chain couples TRBV4-1 to TRBJ1-2, with a tentative D call TRBD1 (5 bases). V lost 0 bases and J 5 bases, leaving 16 bases between the germline ends. The CDR3 consists of 16 residues. Per the germline V gene, CDR1 is MGHRA and CDR2 is YSYEKL. This chain's CDR3 is CASSQDHRGRGYGYTF. CDR3 nucleotides: TGCGCCAGCAGCCAAGATCACCGGGGTCGGGGGTATGGCTACACCTTC.

This clonotype was observed a few times. This chain connects TRBV4-1 to TRBJ1-1; D is unresolved. Trimming stripped 2 bases from V and 7 bases from J, with 14 bases between. Germline V gives CDR1 MGHRA, CDR2 YSYEKL. The length of the CDR3 is 14 residues. CDR3 protein: CASSQIQERDEAFF. CDR3 bases: TGCGCCAGCAGCCAAATCCAGGAACGCGATGAAGCTTTCTTT.

V is TRBV13 and J is TRBJ2-2; D might be TRBD2 (5 bases). The CDR3 runs 14 residues. V was trimmed by 6 bases and J by 1 base, leaving 9 bases between them. Per germline, CDR1 PRHDT and CDR2 FYEKMQ (reference sequence). The CDR3 spells CASRKGVNTGELFF. CDR3 sequence (DNA): TGTGCCAGCAGGAAGGGAGTGAACACCGGGGAGCTGTTTTTT.

The CDR3 coding sequence is TGCGCCAGCAGTCCCGGGACAGGAAGGGGGCAAGAGACCCAGTACTTC. This encodes CASSPGTGRGQETQYF. The rearrangement joins TRBV5-1 to TRBJ2-5; TRBD1 agrees at 8 bases. The germline V gene has CDR1 SGHRS and CDR2 YFSETQ. With V trimmed by 5 bases and J by 2 bases, 11 bases remained unmatched. This CDR3 is built from 16 residues. The entire variable domain, with the rest obtained from reference TRBV5-1 and TRBJ2-5, is as follows: KAGVTQTPRYLIKTRGQQVTLSCSPISGHRSVSWYQQTPGQGLQFLFEYFSETQRNKGNFPGRFSGRQFSNSRSEMNVSTLELGDSALYLCASSPGTGRGQETQYFGPGTRLLVL.

The J gene is TRBJ2-4, the V gene TRBV5-1; 7 positions agree with TRBD1. The CDR3 is 14 amino acids. Germline trimming cut 2 bases from V and 5 bases from J; bases unmatched to any gene: 4. From germline, CDR1 is SGHRS and CDR2 YFSETQ. The chain's CDR3 is CASSFVGTENIQYF. The CDR3 bases are TGCGCCAGCAGCTTTGTAGGGACAGAAAACATTCAGTACTTC.